The source of this TCR beta chain is a study of control samples from healthy donors and cancer patients (dated by TCRdb to about 2020). Counted from cysteine to phenylalanine, this CDR3 has 14 amino acids. Only CDR3 DNA is held: 42 bases, read in frame from base 1. A distance of 13 bases separates the germline ends of V and J, which lose 5 bases and 3 bases respectively. CDR1 MNHEY and CDR2 SMNVEV are derived from the germline V gene (reference sequence). Libraries were constructed by the immunoSEQ multiplex PCR assay. Here the immuneACCESS table is served through TCRdb, limited to in-frame sequences with V and J called. Missing clones are a known gap in these copies; in checked studies unresolved V genes cover under half, and the rest lacks a known reason. The sample profile shows some 150,000 clones; 75% to 95% of them were found once. In total, the top ten clones hold about 3% of the sample. Worth noting for this clone: Its antigen remains unidentified. No quality values exist for individual bases; no much larger clone is one base distant.

The chain couples TRBV27 to TRBJ1-1; the D region possibly corresponds to TRBD1 (6 bases align). The clonotype originates from a man younger than 40 in good health. Sample: blood. The DNA sequence is as follows: TGTGCCAGCAGTCCGGGGAGGGGGGACACTGAAGCTTTCTTT. This is translated as CASSPGRGDTEAFF.